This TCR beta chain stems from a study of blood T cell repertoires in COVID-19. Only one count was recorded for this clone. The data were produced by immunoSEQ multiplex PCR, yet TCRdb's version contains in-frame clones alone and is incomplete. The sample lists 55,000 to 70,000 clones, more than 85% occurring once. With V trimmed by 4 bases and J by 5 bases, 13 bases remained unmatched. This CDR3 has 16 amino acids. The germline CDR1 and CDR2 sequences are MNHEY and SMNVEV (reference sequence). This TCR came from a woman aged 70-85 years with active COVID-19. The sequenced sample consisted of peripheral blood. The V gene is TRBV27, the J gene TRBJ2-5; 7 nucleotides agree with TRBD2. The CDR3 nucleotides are TGTGCCAGCAGTTCAATTCTAGCGGAGAAAAAGGAGACCCAGTACTTC. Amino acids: CASSSILAEKKETQYF.